This TCR beta chain was captured in a study of blood T cell repertoires in COVID-19. Study-wide background: Nucleic acid was either cDNA or gDNA, and it came from T cells, B-cell-depleted T cells, or PBMCs.

CDR1 and CDR2 (germline): MNHEY, SVGAGI. V lost 2 bases, J lost 0 bases, and 1 base stayed unmatched. CDR3 size: 15 residues. Libraries were prepared by immunoSEQ multiplex PCR; TCRdb keeps only in-frame clonotypes and omits some of them. Here the sample spans roughly 300,000 clones, over 75% being singletons. The chain has TRBV6-5 and TRBJ1-1; 9 bases line up with TRBD1. This TCR derives from a woman aged 50 to 65 who had recovered from COVID-19. The sample was peripheral blood. The CDR3 coding sequence is TGTGCCAGCAGTTACCGGACAGGGGTGAACACTGAAGCTTTCTTT. Protein sequence: CASSYRTGVNTEAFF.